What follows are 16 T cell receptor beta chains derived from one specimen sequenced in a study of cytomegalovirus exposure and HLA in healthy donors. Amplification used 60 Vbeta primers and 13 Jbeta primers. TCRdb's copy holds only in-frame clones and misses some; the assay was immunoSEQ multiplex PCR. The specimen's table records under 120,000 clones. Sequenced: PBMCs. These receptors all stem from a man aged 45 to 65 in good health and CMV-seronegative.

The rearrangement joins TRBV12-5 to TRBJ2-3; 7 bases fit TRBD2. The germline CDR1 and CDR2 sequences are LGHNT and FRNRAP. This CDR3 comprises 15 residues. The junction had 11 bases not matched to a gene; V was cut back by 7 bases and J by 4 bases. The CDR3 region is CASAVGLVDPDTQYF. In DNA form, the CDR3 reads TGTGCTAGTGCCGTTGGACTAGTTGATCCAGATACGCAGTATTTT.

The chain's CDR3 is CASSLLFTTPSEQYF. CDR3 DNA sequence: TGTGCCAGCAGCTTATTGTTCACTACACCCTCCGAGCAGTACTTC. V is TRBV7-8 and J is TRBJ2-7, with D hard to call. The CDR3 extends over 15 amino acids. The V end lost 2 bases, the J end lost 6 bases, and 17 bases lay between the germline ends. Per the germline V gene, CDR1 is SGHVS and CDR2 is FQNEAQ.

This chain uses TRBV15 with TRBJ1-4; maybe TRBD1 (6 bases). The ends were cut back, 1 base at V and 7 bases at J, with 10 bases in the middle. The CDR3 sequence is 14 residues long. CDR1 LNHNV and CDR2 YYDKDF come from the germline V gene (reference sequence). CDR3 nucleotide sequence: TGTGCCACCAGCAGAGGAGGGACACCTGAAAAACTGTTTTTT. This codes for CATSRGGTPEKLFF.

The DNA of the CDR3 is TGTGCCATTTCCTTGGCGGGTCTGGGGGGTGGCTACACCTTC. Translated, it gives CAISLAGLGGGYTF. The rearrangement links TRBV6-6 to TRBJ1-2; tentatively, D is TRBD1 (5 bases). Trimming took 10 bases from V and 7 from J, leaving 22 bases between them. This CDR3 has 14 amino acids. CDR1 and CDR2 from the germline V gene are MNHNY and SVGAGI (reference sequence).

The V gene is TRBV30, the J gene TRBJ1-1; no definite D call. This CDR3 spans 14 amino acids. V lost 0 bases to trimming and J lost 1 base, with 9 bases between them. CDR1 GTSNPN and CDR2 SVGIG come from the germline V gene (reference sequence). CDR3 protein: CAWSVLRKNTEAFF. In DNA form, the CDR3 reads TGTGCCTGGAGTGTACTACGGAAGAACACTGAAGCTTTCTTT.

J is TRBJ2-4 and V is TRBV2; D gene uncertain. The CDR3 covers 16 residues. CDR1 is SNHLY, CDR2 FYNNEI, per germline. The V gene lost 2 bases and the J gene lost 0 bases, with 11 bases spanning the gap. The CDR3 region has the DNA TGTGCCAGCAGTGAATATGGTACAATAGCCAAAAACATTCAGTACTTC. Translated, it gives CASSEYGTIAKNIQYF.

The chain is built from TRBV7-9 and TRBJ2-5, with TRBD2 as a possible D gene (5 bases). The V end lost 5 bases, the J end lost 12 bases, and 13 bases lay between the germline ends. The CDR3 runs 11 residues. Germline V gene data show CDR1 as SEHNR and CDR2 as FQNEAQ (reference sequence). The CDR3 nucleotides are TGTGCCAGCAGCGAGGGCCCGATGGAGTACTTC. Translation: CASSEGPMEYF. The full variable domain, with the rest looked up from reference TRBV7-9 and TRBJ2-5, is DTGVSQNPRHKITKRGQNVTFRCDPISEHNRLYWYRQTLGQGPEFLTYFQNEAQLEKSRLLSDRFSAERPKGSFSTLEIQRTEQGDSAMYLCASSEGPMEYFGPGTRLLVL.

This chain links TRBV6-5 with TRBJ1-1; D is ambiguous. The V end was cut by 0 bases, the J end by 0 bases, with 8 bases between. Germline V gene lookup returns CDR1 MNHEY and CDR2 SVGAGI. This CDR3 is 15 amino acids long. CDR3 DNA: TGTGCCAGCAGTTACTCCCAACTCATGAACACTGAAGCTTTCTTT. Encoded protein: CASSYSQLMNTEAFF.

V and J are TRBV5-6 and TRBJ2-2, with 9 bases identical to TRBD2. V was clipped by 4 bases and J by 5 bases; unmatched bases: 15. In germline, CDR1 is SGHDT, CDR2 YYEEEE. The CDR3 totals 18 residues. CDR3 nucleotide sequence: TGTGCCAGCAGCCCATTTGTATTAGCGGGAGCCGGAACCGGGGAGCTGTTTTTT. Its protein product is CASSPFVLAGAGTGELFF.

The CDR3 DNA follows: TGTGCCAGCAGTTACCGGGACAGGGACTACGAGCAGTACTTC. This codes for CASSYRDRDYEQYF. V usage is TRBV6-5 and J usage is TRBJ2-7, with TRBD1 matching over 9 bases. V lost 2 bases to trimming and J lost 3 bases; unmatched junction nucleotides: 2. CDR1 is MNHEY, CDR2 SVGAGI, per germline. There are 14 residues in the CDR3.

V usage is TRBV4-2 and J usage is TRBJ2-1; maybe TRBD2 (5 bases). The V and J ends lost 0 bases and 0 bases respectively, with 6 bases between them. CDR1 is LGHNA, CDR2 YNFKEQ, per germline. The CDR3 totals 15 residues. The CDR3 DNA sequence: TGTGCCAGCAGCCAAGAGGACTTCTCCTACAATGAGCAGTTCTTC. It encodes CASSQEDFSYNEQFF.

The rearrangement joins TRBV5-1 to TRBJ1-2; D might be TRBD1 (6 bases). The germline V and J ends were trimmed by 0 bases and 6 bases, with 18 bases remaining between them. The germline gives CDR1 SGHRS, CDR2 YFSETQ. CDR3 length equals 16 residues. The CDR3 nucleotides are TGCGCCAGCAGCTTGGAACCCCCCCCACAGGGAAATGGCTACACCTTC. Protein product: CASSLEPPPQGNGYTF. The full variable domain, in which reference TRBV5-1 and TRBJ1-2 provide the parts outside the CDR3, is KAGVTQTPRYLIKTRGQQVTLSCSPISGHRSVSWYQQTPGQGLQFLFEYFSETQRNKGNFPGRFSGRQFSNSRSEMNVSTLELGDSALYLCASSLEPPPQGNGYTFGSGTRLTVV.

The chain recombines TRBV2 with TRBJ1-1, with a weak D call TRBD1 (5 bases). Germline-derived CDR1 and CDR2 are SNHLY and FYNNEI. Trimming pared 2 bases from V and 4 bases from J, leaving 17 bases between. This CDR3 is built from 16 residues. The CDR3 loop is CASSEQGLNGGTEAFF. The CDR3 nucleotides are TGTGCCAGCAGTGAACAGGGTCTCAACGGGGGCACTGAAGCTTTCTTT.

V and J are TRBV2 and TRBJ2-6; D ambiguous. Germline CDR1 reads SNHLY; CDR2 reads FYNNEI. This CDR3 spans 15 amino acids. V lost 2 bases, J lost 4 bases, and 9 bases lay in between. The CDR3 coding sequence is TGTGCCAGCAGTGAAAACTCACCCGGGGCCAACGTCCTGACTTTC. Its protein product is CASSENSPGANVLTF.

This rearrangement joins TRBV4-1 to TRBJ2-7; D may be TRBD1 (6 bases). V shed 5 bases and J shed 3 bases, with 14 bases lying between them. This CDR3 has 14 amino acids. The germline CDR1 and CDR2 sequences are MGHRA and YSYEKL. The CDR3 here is CASSWGPRGYEQYF. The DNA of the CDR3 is TGCGCCAGCAGCTGGGGGCCCAGGGGCTACGAGCAGTACTTC.

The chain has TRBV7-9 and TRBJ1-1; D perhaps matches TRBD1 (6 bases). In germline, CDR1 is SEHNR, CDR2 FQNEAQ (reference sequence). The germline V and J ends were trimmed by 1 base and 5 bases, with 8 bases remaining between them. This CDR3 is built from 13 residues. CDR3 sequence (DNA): TGTGCCAGCAGCTTAGATACAGGGACTGAAGCTTTCTTT. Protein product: CASSLDTGTEAFF.